This TCR beta chain was captured in a study of T cell responses to AZD1222 COVID-19 vaccine. CDR1 and CDR2 from the germline V gene are LGHDT and YNNKEL (reference sequence). This CDR3 is built from 15 residues. V gave up 0 bases and J gave up 0 bases, with 6 bases separating them. TCRdb's copy holds only in-frame clones and misses some; the assay was immunoSEQ multiplex PCR. The table shows fewer than 75,000 clones, with roughly 87% occurring only once. This clone appeared a few times. This chain connects TRBV3-1 (or the pseudogene TRBV3-2) to TRBJ1-5; the D is unclear. Here the sequenced sample was peripheral blood, taken on day 0 of AZD1222 vaccination. The clonotype originates from an adult in good health. CDR3 in DNA: TGTGCCAGCAGCCAAGATGTCGGTAGCAATCAGCCCCAGCATTTT. It translates to CASSQDVGSNQPQHF.